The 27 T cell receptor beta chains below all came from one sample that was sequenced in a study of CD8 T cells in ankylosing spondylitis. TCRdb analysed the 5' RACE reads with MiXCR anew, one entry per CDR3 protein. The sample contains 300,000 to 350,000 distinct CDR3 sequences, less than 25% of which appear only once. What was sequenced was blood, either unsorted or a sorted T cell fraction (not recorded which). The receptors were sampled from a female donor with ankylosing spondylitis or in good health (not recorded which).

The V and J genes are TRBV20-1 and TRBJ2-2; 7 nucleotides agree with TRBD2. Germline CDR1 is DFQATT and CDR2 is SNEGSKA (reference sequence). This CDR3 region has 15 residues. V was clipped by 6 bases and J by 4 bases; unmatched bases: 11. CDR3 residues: CSAPSRERFTGELFF. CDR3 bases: TGCAGTGCCCCATCGCGGGAGCGTTTCACCGGGGAGCTGTTTTTT.

The CDR3 region has the DNA TGTGCCACCAGTGACCCTTCCCGGACAGGGTACAATGAGCAGTTCTTC. As protein: CATSDPSRTGYNEQFF. The chain joins TRBV24-1 to TRBJ2-1; 8 bases fit TRBD1. The junction had 8 bases not matched to a gene; V was cut back by 4 bases and J by 4 bases. The CDR3 contains 16 residues. The V gene's germline CDR1 is KGHDR and CDR2 SFDVKD.

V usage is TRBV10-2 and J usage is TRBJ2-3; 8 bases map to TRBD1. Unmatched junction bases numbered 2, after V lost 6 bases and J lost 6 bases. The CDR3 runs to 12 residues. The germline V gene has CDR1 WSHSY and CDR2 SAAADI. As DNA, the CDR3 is TGCGCCAGCAGCGGACAGGGCGATACGCAGTATTTT. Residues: CASSGQGDTQYF.

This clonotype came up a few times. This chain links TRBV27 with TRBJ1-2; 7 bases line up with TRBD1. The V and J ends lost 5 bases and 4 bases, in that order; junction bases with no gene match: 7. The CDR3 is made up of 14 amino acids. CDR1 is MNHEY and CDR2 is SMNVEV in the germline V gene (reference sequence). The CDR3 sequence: CASSSSGQFYGYTF. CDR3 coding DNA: TGTGCCAGCAGTAGCTCGGGACAGTTCTATGGCTACACCTTC.

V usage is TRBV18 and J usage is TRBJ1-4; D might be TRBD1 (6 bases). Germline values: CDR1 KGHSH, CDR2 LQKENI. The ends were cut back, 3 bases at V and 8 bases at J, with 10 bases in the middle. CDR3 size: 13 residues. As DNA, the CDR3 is TGTGCCAGCTCACCTACAGGGTTGGAAAAACTGTTTTTT. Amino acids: CASSPTGLEKLFF.

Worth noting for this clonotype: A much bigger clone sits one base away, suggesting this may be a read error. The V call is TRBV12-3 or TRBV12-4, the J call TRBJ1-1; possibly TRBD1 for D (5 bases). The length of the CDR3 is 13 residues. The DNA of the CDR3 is TGTGTCAGCAATTGGGGCGTGGGGACTGAAGCTTTCTTT. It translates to CVSNWGVGTEAFF.

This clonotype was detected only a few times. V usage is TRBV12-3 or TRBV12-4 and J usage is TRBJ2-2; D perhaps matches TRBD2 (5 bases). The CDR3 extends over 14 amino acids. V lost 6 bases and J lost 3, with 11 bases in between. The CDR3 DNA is TGTGCCAGCAGGGGAGACCCAGACACCGGGGAGCTGTTTTTT. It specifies CASRGDPDTGELFF.

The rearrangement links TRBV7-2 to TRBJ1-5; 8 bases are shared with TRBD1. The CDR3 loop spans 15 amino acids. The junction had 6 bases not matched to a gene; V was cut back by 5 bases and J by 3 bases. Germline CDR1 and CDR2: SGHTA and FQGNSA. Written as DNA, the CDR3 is TGTGCCAGCAGCGTCGGGACAGGCTTCAATCAGCCCCAGCATTTT. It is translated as CASSVGTGFNQPQHF. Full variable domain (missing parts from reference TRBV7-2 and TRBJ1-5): GAGVSQSPSNKVTEKGKDVELRCDPISGHTALYWYRQSLGQGLEFLIYFQGNSAPDKSGLPSDRFSAERTGGSVSTLTIQRTQQEDSAVYLCASSVGTGFNQPQHFGDGTRLSIL.

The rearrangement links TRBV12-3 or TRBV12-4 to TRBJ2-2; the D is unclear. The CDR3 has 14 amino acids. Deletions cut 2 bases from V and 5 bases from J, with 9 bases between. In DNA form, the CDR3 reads TGTGCCAGCAGTTTATTTCACAGAACCGGGGAGCTGTTTTTT. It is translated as CASSLFHRTGELFF.

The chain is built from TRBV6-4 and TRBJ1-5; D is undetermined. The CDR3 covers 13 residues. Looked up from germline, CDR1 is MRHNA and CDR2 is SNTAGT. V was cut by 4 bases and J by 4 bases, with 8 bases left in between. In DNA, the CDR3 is TGTGCCAGCAGTGTCGAAAGTAATCAGCCCCAGCATTTT. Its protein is CASSVESNQPQHF.

The CDR3 DNA reads as TGCAGTGCCGGCCGGGACTTGAGGAATGAGCAGTTCTTC. Translated: CSAGRDLRNEQFF. This rearrangement joins TRBV20-1 to TRBJ2-1, with TRBD2 as a possible D gene (6 bases). The CDR3 totals 13 residues. Germline-derived CDR1 and CDR2 are DFQATT and SNEGSKA (reference sequence). The V and J ends lost 6 bases and 7 bases respectively, with 16 bases between them.

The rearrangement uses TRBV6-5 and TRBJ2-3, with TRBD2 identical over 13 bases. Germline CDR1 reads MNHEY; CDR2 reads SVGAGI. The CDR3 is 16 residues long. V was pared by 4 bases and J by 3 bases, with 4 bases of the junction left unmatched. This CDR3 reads CASSSPTSGRTDTQYF. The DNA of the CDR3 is TGTGCCAGCAGTTCTCCGACTAGCGGGAGGACAGATACGCAGTATTTT.

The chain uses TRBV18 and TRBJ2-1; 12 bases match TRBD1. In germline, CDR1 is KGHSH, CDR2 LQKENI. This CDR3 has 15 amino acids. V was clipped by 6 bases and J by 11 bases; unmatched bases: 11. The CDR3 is CASSGGTGGAGQQFF. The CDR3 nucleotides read TGTGCCAGCTCGGGTGGGACAGGGGGCGCAGGCCAGCAGTTCTTC.

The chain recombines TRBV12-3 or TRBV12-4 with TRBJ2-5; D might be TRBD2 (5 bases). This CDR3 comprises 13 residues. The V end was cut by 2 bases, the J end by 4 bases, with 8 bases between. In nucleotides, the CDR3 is TGTGCCAGCAGTTTAACGGGGATAGAGACCCAGTACTTC. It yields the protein CASSLTGIETQYF.

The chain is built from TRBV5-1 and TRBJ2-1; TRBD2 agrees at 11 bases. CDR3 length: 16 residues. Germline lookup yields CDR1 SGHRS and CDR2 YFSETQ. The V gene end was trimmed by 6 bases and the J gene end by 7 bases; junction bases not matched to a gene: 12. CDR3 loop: CASTFVAGGLGNEQFF. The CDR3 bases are TGCGCCAGCACCTTCGTAGCGGGAGGGTTGGGAAATGAGCAGTTCTTC.

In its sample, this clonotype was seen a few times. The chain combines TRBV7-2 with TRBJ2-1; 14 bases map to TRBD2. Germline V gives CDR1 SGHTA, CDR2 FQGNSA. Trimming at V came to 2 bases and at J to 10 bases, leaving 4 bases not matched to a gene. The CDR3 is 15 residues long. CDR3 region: CASSLKGLAGEEQFF. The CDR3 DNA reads TGTGCCAGCAGCTTAAAGGGACTAGCGGGAGAGGAGCAGTTCTTC.

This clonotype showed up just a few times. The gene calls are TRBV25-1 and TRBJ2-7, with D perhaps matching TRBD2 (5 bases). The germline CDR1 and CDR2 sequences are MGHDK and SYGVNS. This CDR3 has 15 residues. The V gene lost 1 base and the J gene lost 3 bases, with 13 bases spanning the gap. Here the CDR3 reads CASSECQRSNYEQYF. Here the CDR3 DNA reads TGTGCCAGCAGTGAATGTCAGCGGAGTAACTACGAGCAGTACTTC.

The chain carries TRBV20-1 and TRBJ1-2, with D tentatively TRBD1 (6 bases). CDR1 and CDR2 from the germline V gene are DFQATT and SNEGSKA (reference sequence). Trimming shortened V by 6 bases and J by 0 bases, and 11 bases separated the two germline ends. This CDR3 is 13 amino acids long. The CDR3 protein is CSARQAANYGYTF. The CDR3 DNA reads TGCAGTGCCCGACAGGCGGCTAACTATGGCTACACCTTC.

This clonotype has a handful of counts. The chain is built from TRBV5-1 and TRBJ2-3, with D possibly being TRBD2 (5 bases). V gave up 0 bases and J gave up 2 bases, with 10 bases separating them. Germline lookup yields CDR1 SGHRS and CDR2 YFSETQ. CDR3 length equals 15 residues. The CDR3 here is CASSLEGSLTDTQYF. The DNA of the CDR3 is TGCGCCAGCAGCTTGGAAGGGAGCCTCACAGATACGCAGTATTTT. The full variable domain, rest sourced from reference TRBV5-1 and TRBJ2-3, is KAGVTQTPRYLIKTRGQQVTLSCSPISGHRSVSWYQQTPGQGLQFLFEYFSETQRNKGNFPGRFSGRQFSNSRSEMNVSTLELGDSALYLCASSLEGSLTDTQYFGPGTRLTVL.

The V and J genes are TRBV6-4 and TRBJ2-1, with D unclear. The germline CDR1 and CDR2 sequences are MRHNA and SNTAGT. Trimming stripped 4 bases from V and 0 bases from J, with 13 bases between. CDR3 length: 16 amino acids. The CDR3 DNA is TGTGCCAGCAGTGGCTCACCTACCAGCTCCTACAATGAGCAGTTCTTC. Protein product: CASSGSPTSSYNEQFF.

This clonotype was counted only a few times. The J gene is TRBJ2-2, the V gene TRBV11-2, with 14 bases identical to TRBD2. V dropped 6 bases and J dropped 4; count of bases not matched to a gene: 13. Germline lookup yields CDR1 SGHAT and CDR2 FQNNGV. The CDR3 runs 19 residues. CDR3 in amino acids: CASSRNFGTSGSITGELFF. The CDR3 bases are TGTGCCAGCAGTCGCAATTTTGGGACTAGCGGGAGTATCACCGGGGAGCTGTTTTTT.

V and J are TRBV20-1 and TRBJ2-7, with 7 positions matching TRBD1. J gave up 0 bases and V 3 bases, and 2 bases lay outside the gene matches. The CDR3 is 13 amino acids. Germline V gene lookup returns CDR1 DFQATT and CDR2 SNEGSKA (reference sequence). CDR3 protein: CSASRGTSYEQYF. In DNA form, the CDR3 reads TGCAGTGCTAGCAGGGGGACCTCCTACGAGCAGTACTTC.

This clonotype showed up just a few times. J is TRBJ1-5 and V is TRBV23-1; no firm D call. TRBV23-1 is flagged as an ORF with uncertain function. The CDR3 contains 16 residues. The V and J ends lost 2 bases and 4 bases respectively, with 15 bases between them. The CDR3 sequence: CASSQNGLPENQPQHF. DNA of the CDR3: TGCGCCAGCAGTCAAAACGGCCTCCCGGAGAATCAGCCCCAGCATTTT.

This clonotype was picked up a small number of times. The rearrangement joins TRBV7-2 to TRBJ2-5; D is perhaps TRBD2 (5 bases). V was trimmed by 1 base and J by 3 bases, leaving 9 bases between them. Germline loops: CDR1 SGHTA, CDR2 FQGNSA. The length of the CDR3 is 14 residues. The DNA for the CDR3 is TGTGCCAGCAGCTTAGAAGCGGCCGAAGAGACCCAGTACTTC. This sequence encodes CASSLEAAEETQYF.

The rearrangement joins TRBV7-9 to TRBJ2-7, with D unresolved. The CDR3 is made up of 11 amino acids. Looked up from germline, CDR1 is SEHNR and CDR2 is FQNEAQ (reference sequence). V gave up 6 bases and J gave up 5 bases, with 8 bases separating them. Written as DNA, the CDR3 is TGTGCCAGCAGGAATCGGGACGAGCAGTACTTC. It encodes CASRNRDEQYF. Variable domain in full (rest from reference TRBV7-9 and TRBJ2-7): DTGVSQNPRHKITKRGQNVTFRCDPISEHNRLYWYRQTLGQGPEFLTYFQNEAQLEKSRLLSDRFSAERPKGSFSTLEIQRTEQGDSAMYLCASRNRDEQYFGPGTRLTVT.

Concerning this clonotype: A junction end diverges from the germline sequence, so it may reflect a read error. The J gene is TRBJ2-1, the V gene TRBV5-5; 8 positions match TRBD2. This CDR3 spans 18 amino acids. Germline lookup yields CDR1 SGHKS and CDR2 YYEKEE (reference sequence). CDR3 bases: TGTGCCAGCAGTTTGGGTTTCGGACTAGCCGCTCCCTACAATGAGCAGTTCTTC. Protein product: CASSLGFGLAAPYNEQFF.

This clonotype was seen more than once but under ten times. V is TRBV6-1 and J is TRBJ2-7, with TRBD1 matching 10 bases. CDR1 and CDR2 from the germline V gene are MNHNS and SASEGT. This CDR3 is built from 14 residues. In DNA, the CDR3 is TGTGCTACCACACCGGGACAGGGGCCCTACGAGCAGTACTTC. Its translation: CATTPGQGPYEQYF.